This T cell receptor beta chain derives from a study of blood T cells in healthy people across ages. Points from the study as a whole: In the absence of known donor CMV status, changes in expanded clonotypes were possibly confounded. Considered underestimates were the diversity estimates obtained from one million T cells. In older individuals, TCR beta diversity per million T cells was lower, falling roughly linearly with age.

Concerning this clonotype itself: Its antigen is undetermined.

Sample-barcoded 5' priming and a J-beta primer mix drove a second PCR of roughly 6 to 12 cycles. Each CDR3 protein gets one entry after TCRdb re-called the 5' RACE reads with MiXCR. The sample lists hundreds of thousands of distinct CDR3 sequences, around 68% occurring once. Isolated per sample were at least 6 million PBMCs. The CDR3 is made up of 16 amino acids. V was clipped by 2 bases and J by 10 bases; unmatched bases: 11. The sequencing input was blood. This receptor was obtained from a man younger than 40 in good health. The gene calls are TRBV12-3 or TRBV12-4 and TRBJ2-1; 10 nucleotides agree with TRBD2. The CDR3 DNA reads as TGTGCCAGCAGTTTATCTGAAGCGGGGGGGCCCTTAGAGCAGTTCTTC. As protein: CASSLSEAGGPLEQFF.